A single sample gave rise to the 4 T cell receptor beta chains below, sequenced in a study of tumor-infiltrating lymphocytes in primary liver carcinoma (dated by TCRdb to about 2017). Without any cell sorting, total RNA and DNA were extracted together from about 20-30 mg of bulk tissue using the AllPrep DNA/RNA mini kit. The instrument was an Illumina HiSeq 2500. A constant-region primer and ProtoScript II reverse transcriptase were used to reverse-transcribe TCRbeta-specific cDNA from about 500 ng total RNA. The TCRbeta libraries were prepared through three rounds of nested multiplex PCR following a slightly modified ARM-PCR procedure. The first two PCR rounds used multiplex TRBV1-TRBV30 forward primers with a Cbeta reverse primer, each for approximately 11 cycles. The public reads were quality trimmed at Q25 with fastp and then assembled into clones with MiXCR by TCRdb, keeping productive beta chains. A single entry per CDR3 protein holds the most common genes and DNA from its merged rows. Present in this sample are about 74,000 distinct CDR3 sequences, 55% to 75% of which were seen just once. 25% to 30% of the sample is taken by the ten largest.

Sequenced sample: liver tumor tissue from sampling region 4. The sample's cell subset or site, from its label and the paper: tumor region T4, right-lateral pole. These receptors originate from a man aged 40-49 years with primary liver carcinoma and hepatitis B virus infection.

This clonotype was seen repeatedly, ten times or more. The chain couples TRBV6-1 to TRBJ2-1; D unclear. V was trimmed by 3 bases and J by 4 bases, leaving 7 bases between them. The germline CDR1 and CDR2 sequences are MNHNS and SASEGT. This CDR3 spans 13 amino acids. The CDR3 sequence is CASSDVGYNEQFF. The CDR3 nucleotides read TGTGCCAGCAGTGACGTGGGATACAATGAGCAGTTCTTC.

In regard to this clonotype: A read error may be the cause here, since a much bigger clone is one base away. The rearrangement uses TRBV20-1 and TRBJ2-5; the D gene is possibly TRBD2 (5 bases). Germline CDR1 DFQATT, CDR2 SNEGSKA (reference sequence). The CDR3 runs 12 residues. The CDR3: CSVVSGTETQYF. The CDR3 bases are TGCAGCGTCGTGTCGGGAACGGAGACCCAGTACTTC.

The CDR3 region is CACSSARDTQYF. As DNA, the CDR3 is TGTGCATGCAGCTCGGCGCGGGATACGCAGTATTTT. The J gene is TRBJ2-3, the V gene TRBV11-2; D not certain. The CDR3 length is 12 residues. CDR1 is SGHAT, CDR2 FQNNGV, per germline.

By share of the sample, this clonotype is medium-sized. The CDR3 reads CASSLTSGDNEQFF. The CDR3 DNA reads TGTGCCAGCAGCTTGACTAGCGGGGACAATGAGCAGTTCTTC. V is TRBV5-5 and J is TRBJ2-1; 10 bases line up with TRBD2. Germline V gene lookup returns CDR1 SGHKS and CDR2 YYEKEE (reference sequence). The CDR3 has 14 residues. V dropped 1 base and J dropped 5; count of bases not matched to a gene: 0.